The source of this T cell receptor (beta chain) is a study of beta chain features in type 1 diabetes. Study-wide findings and caveats: These data did not resolve whether HLA type affects TCRB rearrangement. Insertions at VDJ junctions were less frequent in type 1 diabetes patients. These patients also deleted more nucleotides at the same junctions.

This CDR3 has 13 amino acids. Trimming took off 2 bases at V and 7 bases at J, with 11 bases between the two ends. In germline, CDR1 is SGHDT, CDR2 YYEEEE. This clone appeared a few times. As yet, its antigen is unknown. Central memory, naive, regulatory and stem cell-like memory CD4+ cells were sorted by CD45RO/CCR7/CD25/CD127/CD95/CD27. Sorted populations were all over 98% pure. cDNA synthesis used the whole RNA isolate, giving expressed TCRB sequences. The protocol was immunoSEQ multiplex PCR, while the TCRdb copy is restricted to in-frame clones and leaves out a portion. The sample records under 90,000 clones, approximately 32% being singletons.

The TCR sequence derives from a woman aged 18-30 years in good health. Sequenced material: stem cell memory CD4+ T cells from blood. J is TRBJ2-3 and V is TRBV5-6; TRBD1 is a possible D gene (5 bases). The CDR3 spells CASSFRGGNTQYF. CDR3 DNA sequence: TGTGCCAGCAGCTTTAGGGGTGGAAATACGCAGTATTTT.